The clone carrying this TCR beta chain was seen a few times. The antigen is undetermined. Reverse transcription of extracted RNA yielded cDNA, which provided the sequencing template. Clones were read by immunoSEQ multiplex PCR, and TCRdb kept only the in-frame ones, dropping some. The sample lists 150,000 to 200,000 clones, 51% occurring once. The sample comes from a study of CD8+ T cells in alopecia areata. Broader study findings: Amid tofacitinib therapy, many expanded lesional clones stayed present in scalp and blood. Scalp clonality and expanded CD8+ clones among the top 100 showed significant decreases with tofacitinib.

Treatment described: oral pan-JAK inhibitor, 5-10 mg twice daily. V was pared by 3 bases and J by 6 bases, with 3 bases between. Germline lookup yields CDR1 MNHEY and CDR2 SVGAGI. This CDR3 region has 11 residues. This sample comprised CD8+ T cells sorted from blood, obtained around week 54, from a patient treated with tofacitinib. This chain connects TRBV6-5 to TRBJ2-1; D is uncertain. The sequence was obtained from a human donor with alopecia areata. The CDR3 sequence: CASSYLNEQFF. Here the CDR3 DNA reads TGTGCCAGCAGTTATCTCAATGAGCAGTTCTTC.